The rows below give T cell receptor beta chains drawn from one sample of a study of T cells in Graves' hyperthyroidism and ophthalmopathy. TCRdb processed the multiplex PCR reads anew with MiXCR; each CDR3 protein has one entry. In the table there are 340,000 or so distinct CDR3 sequences, about 20% of which are singletons. The sequencing input was blood. The receptors come from a woman in her forties or fifties with Graves' hyperthyroidism. Both conserved end residues are part of each CDR3. The order of the fields is V gene, D gene, clone size, J gene, CDR3 DNA, CDR3 protein. The D gene is left open where the match is weak. A row's size may be missing; if present it is once, few, many or a size class.

TRBV20-1	.	.	TRBJ2-1	TGCAGTGCCAAAGAAACGGGAGTGGCCTACAATGAGCAGTTCTTC	CSAKETGVAYNEQFF
TRBV27	.	few	TRBJ1-2	TGTGCCAGCAGTAGAGGGGGGGCTTGGGACTATGGCTACACCTTC	CASSRGGAWDYGYTF
TRBV6-1	.	many	TRBJ2-1	TGTGCCAGCAGCTTAGGGAAATCCTACAATGAGCAGTTCTTC	CASSLGKSYNEQFF
TRBV24-1	.	.	TRBJ1-4	TGTGCCACCAGTGACCAGGGACACCTGTTTTTT	CATSDQGHLFF
TRBV20-1	.	.	TRBJ1-1	TGCAGTGCTAGAGATTACCTGGGCTCTGAAGCTTTCTTT	CSARDYLGSEAFF
TRBV11-2	.	many	TRBJ2-3	TGTGCCAGCAGCTTAGGGCGGGGTAACACAGATACGCAGTATTTT	CASSLGRGNTDTQYF
TRBV12-3/TRBV12-4	.	.	TRBJ2-2	TGTGCCAGCAGTTTAGTACTACAGCTACCCTCCGGGGAGCTGTTTTTT	CASSLVLQLPSGELFF
TRBV5-5	.	.	TRBJ2-1	TGTGCCAGCAGCCAAGCCAGAAGCGATGAGCAGTTCTTC	CASSQARSDEQFF
TRBV6-2/TRBV6-3	.	.	TRBJ1-2	TGTGCCAGCGAAGAGTTATATGGCTACACCTTC	CASEELYGYTF
TRBV10-3	TRBD1	few	TRBJ1-1	TGTGCCATCAGTGAACAGGGGGCAGAAACTGAAGCTTTCTTT	CAISEQGAETEAFF
TRBV7-2	.	.	TRBJ2-7	TGTGCCAGCAGCGCCACTCGCGAGAGCTCCTACGAGCAGTACTTC	CASSATRESSYEQYF
TRBV7-9	TRBD1	.	TRBJ1-5	TGTGCCAGCAGCTCACAGGGGGCGGTTCAGCCCCAGCATTTT	CASSSQGAVQPQHF
TRBV7-3	TRBD2	many	TRBJ2-5	TGTGCCAGCAGCTTCGGCGGGGGGCCCCAAGAGACCCAGTACTTC	CASSFGGGPQETQYF
TRBV20-1	TRBD1	.	TRBJ2-1	TGCAGTGTCTCCCGACCAGGGGGTTCCTCCTACAATGAGCAGTTCTTC	CSVSRPGGSSYNEQFF
TRBV6-1	TRBD2	few	TRBJ2-7	TGTGCCAGCAGCCACCCCCGGAGCGGGAGGCTCTCGTGGGATGAGCAGTACTTC	CASSHPRSGRLSWDEQYF
TRBV20-1	.	few	TRBJ2-3	TGCAGTGCTAGAGATTACGGCCCTAACACAGATACGCAGTATTTT	CSARDYGPNTDTQYF
TRBV6-6	.	.	TRBJ2-3	TGTGCCAGCAGTTACTCGGGGTATTCAGATACGCAGTATTTT	CASSYSGYSDTQYF
TRBV5-1	.	.	TRBJ2-3	TGCGCCAGCAGCGTGAGATCGAACCTTCCCTATACGCAGTATTTT	CASSVRSNLPYTQYF
TRBV20-1	TRBD1	many	TRBJ1-2	TGCAGTGCTAGAGGGGGGGACAGGGGCTATGGCTACACCTTC	CSARGGDRGYGYTF
TRBV14	.	.	TRBJ1-1	TGTGCCAGCAGCCAAGATTTGACAGCCCTAGCTTTCTTT	CASSQDLTALAFF
TRBV20-1	.	.	TRBJ2-1	TGCAGTGCTAGGGGGGCGGCTAGCGGAGAGAGGGTCAATGAGCAGTTCTTC	CSARGAASGERVNEQFF
TRBV11-2	.	many	TRBJ1-1	TGTGCCAGCAGCTTAGGGGCGTGGATGAACACTGAAGCTTTCTTT	CASSLGAWMNTEAFF
TRBV24-1	.	.	TRBJ1-2	TGTGCCACCAGACCCCCGGGGGGGGCCCTCGACCCTAACTATGGCTACACCTTC	CATRPPGGALDPNYGYTF
TRBV20-1	.	.	TRBJ1-4	TGCAGTGCACAGATTATGGGCGGTACGAATGAAAAACTGTTTTTT	CSAQIMGGTNEKLFF
TRBV5-1	.	.	TRBJ1-2	TGCGCCAGCAGCTTGGATGGGGACGGTACTTATGGCTACACCTTC	CASSLDGDGTYGYTF
TRBV12-3/TRBV12-4	.	once	TRBJ2-5	TGTGCCAGCAGCCAAGATCCCCCGGGGGCCTACCAAGAGACCCAGTACTTC	CASSQDPPGAYQETQYF
TRBV5-1	.	few	TRBJ2-3	TGCGCCAGCAGCTTAGCCCCCCCGAGGGGGGTCGCGAATTTCGCAGATACGCAGTATTTT	CASSLAPPRGVANFADTQYF
TRBV3-1	.	many	TRBJ1-2	TGTGCCAGCAGCCAAGATCAGGGGAGAGGGGGCTACACCTTC	CASSQDQGRGGYTF
TRBV12-3/TRBV12-4	.	.	TRBJ1-6	TGTGCCAGCAGTTTTGGTGGCAGGGCCCACTTT	CASSFGGRAHF
TRBV29-1	.	.	TRBJ1-2	TGCAGCGTTGAGCGGGCCGCCGTGAGGGGCTACACCTTC	CSVERAAVRGYTF
TRBV4-2	.	.	TRBJ2-5	TGTGCCAGCAGCCAAGCCGGAGTCCAAGAGACCCAGTACTTC	CASSQAGVQETQYF
TRBV30	.	many	TRBJ1-1	TGTGCCTGGAGTCTGACAGGAGGGTCCGCTGAAGCTTTCTTT	CAWSLTGGSAEAFF
TRBV29-1	TRBD2	many	TRBJ2-1	TGCAGCGTTGAGACCTGGGGACTAGCGGTTTACAATGAGCAGTTCTTC	CSVETWGLAVYNEQFF
TRBV20-1	.	.	TRBJ1-1	TGCAGTGCTAGACAAGGTGACGGCAGTGAAGCTTTCTTT	CSARQGDGSEAFF
TRBV4-1	TRBD1	.	TRBJ1-5	TGCGCCAGCAGCCAACCCGGACAGGGGGCTCAGCCCCAGCATTTT	CASSQPGQGAQPQHF
TRBV28	TRBD2	few	TRBJ2-2	TGTGCCAGCAGTTTTTGGACTAGCGGTAACACCGGGGAGCTGTTTTTT	CASSFWTSGNTGELFF
TRBV15	.	.	TRBJ1-4	TGTGCCACCAGCAGAGATGTTGGGGATGAAAAACTGTTTTTT	CATSRDVGDEKLFF
TRBV24-1	.	.	TRBJ1-5	TGTGCCACCAGTGGATACAGTAGCAATCAGCCCCAGCATTTT	CATSGYSSNQPQHF
TRBV5-6	.	many	TRBJ2-3	TGTGCCAGCAGCTTTGACGCCGACGATACGCAGTATTTT	CASSFDADDTQYF
TRBV11-2	TRBD2	many	TRBJ2-3	TGTGCCAGCAGCTTCCGGACTAGCGGGGGGGCCGATACGCAGTATTTT	CASSFRTSGGADTQYF
TRBV7-9	.	few	TRBJ2-1	TGTGCCAGCAGCTTAGCGGCTCACAACTCCTACAATGAGCAGTTCTTC	CASSLAAHNSYNEQFF
TRBV3-1	TRBD2	many	TRBJ2-5	TGTGCCAGCAGCCAATCTCCTAGCGGAGAGACCCAGTACTTC	CASSQSPSGETQYF
TRBV6-1	TRBD2	many	TRBJ2-1	TGTGCCAGCAGCTTAGCGGGAGAGTCCCACAATGAGCAGTTCTTC	CASSLAGESHNEQFF
TRBV12-3/TRBV12-4	.	many	TRBJ2-1	TGTGCCAGCGATAATGGGGGCGGGAATGAGCAGTTCTTC	CASDNGGGNEQFF
TRBV10-1	.	.	TRBJ1-6	TGCGCCAGCAGTGCCTTGGTCGGATCACCCCTCCACTTT	CASSALVGSPLHF
TRBV7-2	.	many	TRBJ2-1	TGTGCCAGCAGCTTAGCGCTTAACGAGCAGTTCTTC	CASSLALNEQFF
TRBV2	TRBD1	many	TRBJ1-6	TGTGCCAGCAGTGAAGTGGGACAGGGGTTTTCACCCCTCCACTTT	CASSEVGQGFSPLHF
TRBV3-1	TRBD2	many	TRBJ2-3	TGTGCCAGCAGCCCACCTAGCGGGAGGGCCGTAGATACGCAGTATTTT	CASSPPSGRAVDTQYF
TRBV29-1	.	.	TRBJ2-7	TGCAGCGTTGAAGGGGTGGACTACGAGCAGTACTTC	CSVEGVDYEQYF